This T cell receptor (beta chain) was obtained from a study of cytomegalovirus exposure and HLA in healthy donors. The CDR3 loop spans 13 amino acids. Trimming removed 3 bases at V and 8 bases at J, with 10 bases between. Per germline, CDR1 MNHEY and CDR2 SVGAGI. Amplification used 60 Vbeta primers and 13 Jbeta primers. Here immunoSEQ multiplex PCR was the method, and the copy in TCRdb shows in-frame clones only, minus some. The sample has about 120,000 clones, 70% to 80% seen once. The chain recombines TRBV6-5 with TRBJ1-4; tentatively, D is TRBD1 (6 bases). The clonotype was recovered from a man in his forties or fifties in good health and CMV-seropositive. Specimen: PBMCs. The CDR3 here is CASSYLTGEKLFF. CDR3 sequence (DNA): TGTGCCAGCAGTTATCTTACAGGGGAAAAACTGTTTTTT.